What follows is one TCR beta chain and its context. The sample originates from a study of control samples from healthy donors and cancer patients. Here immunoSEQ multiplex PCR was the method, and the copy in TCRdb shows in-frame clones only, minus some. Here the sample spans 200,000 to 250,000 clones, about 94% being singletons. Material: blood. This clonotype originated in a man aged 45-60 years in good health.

The CDR3 DNA reads as TGTGCCAGCAGTTACCTCCTGGGCGTCTCGAGCACAGATACGCAGTATTTT. Its translation is CASSYLLGVSSTDTQYF. The rearrangement joins TRBV6-2 or TRBV6-3 to TRBJ2-3; D not certain. V was shortened by 2 bases and J by 0 bases, with 15 bases between the two germline ends. CDR3 length: 17 amino acids. Per germline, CDR1 MNHEY and CDR2 SVGEGT.